This TCR beta chain was sequenced during a study of OX40 agonist ivuxolimab in advanced cancers. Across the whole study: The mean age was 60 years, ranging from 23 to 79, with 65% to 90% of participants male. Study observations and caveats: Dosing at 0.1 to 3.0 mg/kg was accompanied by clonal expansion of CD4+ and CD8+ blood T cells by week 6.

Assay: immunoSEQ multiplex PCR; the TCRdb copy retains only in-frame clones and omits some. The table records approximately 21,000 clones, around 84% of them present only once. V trimming: 0 bases; J trimming: 3 bases; junction bases outside the gene matches: 1. Germline V gene lookup returns CDR1 SGHRS and CDR2 YFSETQ. CDR3 length: 14 residues. Worth noting for this clone: What it binds is unknown.

No patient had autoimmune disease or received systemic immunosuppression. The V call is TRBV5-1, the J call TRBJ2-7, with TRBD1 matching 9 bases. Sequenced here: CD4+ or CD8+ T cells sorted from blood, sampled in a trial of the OX40 agonist ivuxolimab. The receptor's source is an adult with an advanced solid tumor such as melanoma, head and neck, liver or kidney cancer. This CDR3 is CASSLADRGYEQYF. CDR3 DNA sequence: TGCGCCAGCAGCTTGGCGGACAGGGGCTACGAGCAGTACTTC.